A single sample is the source of the 4 T cell receptor beta chains below, sequenced in a study of blood T cell repertoires in COVID-19. The protocol was immunoSEQ multiplex PCR, while the TCRdb copy is restricted to in-frame clones and leaves out a portion. Of around 230,000 clones listed, approximately 88% are singletons. The specimen was peripheral blood. Every receptor here comes from a man between 35 and 55 years old with acute or convalescent COVID-19.

The gene calls are TRBV12-3 or TRBV12-4 and TRBJ1-3; D is perhaps TRBD1 (5 bases). The CDR3 length is 13 residues. Trimming pared 8 bases from V and 2 bases from J, leaving 10 bases between. The CDR3 DNA is TGTGCCAGCGGGGGGGGACCTGGAAACACCATATATTTT. This translates into CASGGGPGNTIYF.

The chain recombines TRBV7-2 with TRBJ2-2; TRBD1 agrees at 11 bases. The V gene end was trimmed by 6 bases and the J gene end by 6 bases; junction bases not matched to a gene: 6. The CDR3 loop spans 15 amino acids. The germline gives CDR1 SGHTA, CDR2 FQGNSA. The CDR3 sequence: CASRWTGGTAGELFF. The CDR3 DNA sequence: TGTGCCAGCAGGTGGACAGGGGGCACGGCCGGGGAGCTGTTTTTT.

This chain joins TRBV9 and TRBJ2-3; a possible D gene is TRBD1 (5 bases). The CDR3 runs to 14 residues. V gave up 0 bases and J gave up 0 bases, with 5 bases separating them. Looked up from germline, CDR1 is SGDLS and CDR2 is YYNGEE. The CDR3 DNA sequence: TGTGCCAGCAGCGTAGAGGGGAGCACAGATACGCAGTATTTT. Translating it yields CASSVEGSTDTQYF.

The chain has TRBV4-2 and TRBJ1-3, with D unresolved. Trimming stripped 1 base from V and 0 bases from J, with 7 bases between. Germline V gives CDR1 LGHNA, CDR2 YNFKEQ. This CDR3 is 15 amino acids long. CDR3: CASSQVPGSGNTIYF. Here the CDR3 DNA reads TGTGCCAGCAGCCAAGTCCCGGGCTCTGGAAACACCATATATTTT.